The 19 T cell receptor beta chains below come from one sample, sequenced in a study of post-analysis software for immune sequencing data. Study-wide findings and caveats: TRBV5-6, TRBV5-1 and TRBV20-1 belonged to a set of about five TRBV segments that were more frequent in patients than controls.

Antigens for these TCRs are unknown. Sequencing libraries made from TCR beta cDNA carried unique molecular identifiers. MiXCR, run by TCRdb on the PCR reads, gives a single entry per CDR3 protein. This sample carries roughly 800,000 distinct CDR3 sequences, approximately 44% of them seen once, and the ten largest clones take approximately 4.4%. Sequenced input: blood. These receptors came from a girl under 18 with multiple sclerosis.

The chain combines TRBV7-6 with TRBJ2-3; 7 bases fit TRBD2. Germline V gives CDR1 SGHVS, CDR2 FNYEAQ. The V gene end was trimmed by 2 bases and the J gene end by 2 bases; junction bases not matched to a gene: 7. The CDR3 has 16 amino acids. The CDR3 nucleotides read TGTGCCAGCAGCTTATTACCAGCGGGGCCCACAGATACGCAGTATTTT. Translating it yields CASSLLPAGPTDTQYF.

V usage is TRBV18 and J usage is TRBJ2-7, with D hard to call. V dropped 4 bases and J dropped 1 base, with 14 bases sitting between them. This CDR3 has 15 amino acids. The germline V gene encodes CDR1 KGHSH and CDR2 LQKENI. CDR3 sequence reads: CASSLMNAGSYEQYF. CDR3 bases: TGTGCCAGCTCACTCATGAACGCTGGGTCCTACGAGCAGTACTTC.

The chain carries TRBV7-2 and TRBJ1-4; TRBD1 aligns across 8 bases. Germline trimming cut 5 bases from V and 8 bases from J; bases unmatched to any gene: 13. The CDR3 has 16 residues. Germline loops: CDR1 SGHTA, CDR2 FQGNSA. Here the CDR3 reads CASSTATGQGREKLFF. The DNA of the CDR3 is TGTGCCAGCAGCACAGCCACCGGACAGGGAAGAGAAAAACTGTTTTTT. Combining the CDR3 with reference TRBV7-2 and TRBJ1-4 gives the whole variable domain GAGVSQSPSNKVTEKGKDVELRCDPISGHTALYWYRQSLGQGLEFLIYFQGNSAPDKSGLPSDRFSAERTGGSVSTLTIQRTQQEDSAVYLCASSTATGQGREKLFFGSGTQLSVL.

This clonotype was seen a handful of times. J is TRBJ2-1 and V is TRBV4-3; D not certain. Trimming pared 0 bases from V and 7 bases from J, leaving 10 bases between. Germline CDR1 LGHNA, CDR2 YSLEER. The CDR3 consists of 14 residues. CDR3 in DNA: TGCGCCAGCAGCCAAGAGGATATCGGAAATGAGCAGTTCTTC. This translates into CASSQEDIGNEQFF.

The V gene is TRBV6-5, the J gene TRBJ1-5, with D possibly matching TRBD1 (6 bases). This CDR3 has 14 residues. CDR1 is MNHEY and CDR2 is SVGAGI in the germline V gene. V shed 5 bases and J shed 5 bases, with 13 bases lying between them. DNA for the CDR3: TGTGCCAGCAGTGACGGGGCAGGGGATCAGCCCCAGCATTTT. This encodes CASSDGAGDQPQHF.

This clonotype has a handful of counts. This chain connects TRBV4-3 to TRBJ2-3, with 14 bases lining up with TRBD2. This CDR3 spans 17 amino acids. J was trimmed by 4 bases and V by 3 bases; bases with no gene match: 6. The germline V gene encodes CDR1 LGHNA and CDR2 YSLEER. The CDR3 sequence is CASSHEGLAGEADTQYF. CDR3 DNA: TGCGCCAGCAGCCACGAGGGACTAGCGGGAGAGGCAGATACGCAGTATTTT.

The gene calls are TRBV15 and TRBJ1-5, with 10 nucleotides matching TRBD1. The CDR3 has 15 amino acids. The V and J ends lost 6 bases and 7 bases, in that order; junction bases with no gene match: 9. The germline V gene encodes CDR1 LNHNV and CDR2 YYDKDF (reference sequence). The CDR3 region has the DNA TGTGCCACCAGGAGCGGGACAGGGGTAGTGCAGCCCCAGCATTTT. As protein: CATRSGTGVVQPQHF.

A few counts support this clonotype. The V gene is TRBV10-3, the J gene TRBJ2-3; 11 nucleotides agree with TRBD2. This CDR3 has 14 amino acids. Germline V gene lookup returns CDR1 ENHRY and CDR2 SYGVKD. The V and J ends lost 7 bases and 9 bases, in that order; junction bases with no gene match: 9. Here the CDR3 DNA reads TGTGCCATCAATCAACTAGCGGGAGATGAGACGCAGTATTTT. It specifies CAINQLAGDETQYF.

V usage is TRBV20-1 and J usage is TRBJ1-2; 7 positions agree with TRBD1. The ends lost 1 base at V and 11 bases at J; junction bases unmatched: 7. Germline V gene sequence: CDR1 DFQATT, CDR2 SNEGSKA (reference sequence). The CDR3 covers 12 residues. CDR3 in DNA: TGCAGTGCTAGAGGGGACAGTTTTTGGTACACCTTC. Amino acid sequence: CSARGDSFWYTF.

The chain joins TRBV27 to TRBJ2-5; D is uncertain. The J call may be in error: the DNA end matches TRBJ2-7 better. Germline CDR1 MNHEY, CDR2 SMNVEV (reference sequence). The CDR3 consists of 14 residues. The CDR3 nucleotides read TGTGCCAGCAGTCAAATCCGAGACTCTCACGAGCAGTACTTC. Its translation is CASSQIRDSHEQYF.

This clonotype was counted between two and nine times. The chain is built from TRBV20-1 and TRBJ1-1, with a possible D match to TRBD1 (5 bases). This CDR3 is 14 amino acids long. Germline values: CDR1 DFQATT, CDR2 SNEGSKA (reference sequence). Deletions cut 1 base from V and 0 bases from J, with 9 bases between. The CDR3 DNA follows: TGCAGTGCTAGAGCGGCAGGGCTGAACACTGAAGCTTTCTTT. Encoded protein: CSARAAGLNTEAFF.

V gene TRBV12-3 or TRBV12-4 combines with J gene TRBJ2-5, with D possibly matching TRBD2 (5 bases). Trimming removed 6 bases at V and 5 bases at J, with 16 bases between. The CDR3 runs 14 residues. The CDR3 loop reads CASSAIPPGETQYF. CDR3 nucleotides: TGTGCCAGCAGCGCCATACCCCCGGGGGAGACCCAGTACTTC.

The chain links TRBV24-1 to TRBJ2-1; possibly TRBD2 for D (6 bases). Germline values: CDR1 KGHDR, CDR2 SFDVKD. Trimming removed 1 base at V and 14 bases at J, with 17 bases between. The length of the CDR3 is 14 residues. Written as DNA, the CDR3 is TGTGCCACCAGTGATTTAGGTTTGCGGACGGGGGAGTTCTTC. Translated: CATSDLGLRTGEFF.

This clonotype was detected a few times. The chain is built from TRBV11-3 and TRBJ2-6; D call uncertain. V was shortened by 3 bases and J by 0 bases, with 9 bases between the two germline ends. The CDR3 is 16 amino acids. CDR1 is SGHNT, CDR2 YENEEA, per germline. CDR3: CASSFPQFSGANVLTF. DNA of the CDR3: TGTGCCAGCAGCTTCCCCCAGTTCTCTGGGGCCAACGTCCTGACTTTC.

The chain links TRBV5-6 to TRBJ2-4; 13 bases are a match to TRBD2. With 4 bases clipped from V and 1 base from J, the junction kept 5 bases outside the gene matches. CDR3 length: 17 amino acids. CDR1 and CDR2 from the germline V gene are SGHDT and YYEEEE. The CDR3 nucleotides are TGTGCCAGCAGCGGGACTAGCGGGATTTGGGCCAAAAACATTCAGTACTTC. This translates into CASSGTSGIWAKNIQYF.

The V call is TRBV7-9, the J call TRBJ2-3; 12 nucleotides line up with TRBD2. Looked up from germline, CDR1 is SEHNR and CDR2 is FQNEAQ (reference sequence). This CDR3 is 14 amino acids long. The V and J ends lost 11 bases and 4 bases, in that order; junction bases with no gene match: 7. The CDR3 sequence: CAEKTSGSADTQYF. The CDR3 region has the DNA TGTGCCGAGAAGACTAGCGGGAGCGCAGATACGCAGTATTTT.

This clonotype turned up a few times. The J gene is TRBJ2-7, the V gene TRBV10-2; 12 bases line up with TRBD2. CDR1 and CDR2 (germline): WSHSY, SAAADI. This CDR3 contains 14 residues. Germline trimming cut 5 bases from V and 6 bases from J; bases unmatched to any gene: 5. The CDR3 bases are TGCGCCAGCAGTTGGACTAGCGGGATTTCCGAGCAGTACTTC. It specifies CASSWTSGISEQYF.

V and J are TRBV9 and TRBJ2-2; weak D call: TRBD2 (6 bases). There are 14 residues in the CDR3. CDR1 and CDR2 from the germline V gene are SGDLS and YYNGEE. V was trimmed by 4 bases and J by 4 bases, leaving 11 bases between them. CDR3 protein: CASSTGLITGELFF. CDR3 sequence (DNA): TGTGCCAGCAGCACGGGACTCATCACCGGGGAGCTGTTTTTT.

This rearrangement joins TRBV7-2 to TRBJ2-7; D is possibly TRBD1 (5 bases). From germline, CDR1 is SGHTA and CDR2 FQGNSA. V was trimmed by 8 bases and J by 6 bases, leaving 14 bases between them. The CDR3 sequence is 12 residues long. In nucleotides, the CDR3 is TGTGCCAGCGGACAATCTACCTGCGAGCAGTACTTC. This encodes CASGQSTCEQYF.